This T cell receptor (beta chain) appears in the sequencing data of a study of TIL therapy for anti-PD-1-resistant metastatic lung cancer. For this clone: No antigen is known for it.

Time point here: pre-treatment sample, taken before nivolumab and TIL therapy. Trimming left V 6 bases short and J 8 bases short, with 13 bases between. Looked up from germline, CDR1 is SGHTA and CDR2 is FQGNSA. The CDR3 is made up of 13 amino acids. The immunoSEQ assay was v3. Each library reached some 2 million read pairs, or roughly 5-6.5 million at deep level. Using immunoSEQ multiplex PCR, the repertoire was profiled, and TCRdb retains in-frame clones only, with some absent. The data contain roughly 46,000 clones, 65% to 90% of them seen just once; the ten biggest clones take up about 5%. Broader study findings: Infused TIL clonotypes partially replaced the baseline blood repertoire, then decayed over months.

The clonotype originates from a person aged 25 to 80 with non-small cell lung cancer. V and J are TRBV7-2 and TRBJ1-4; possible D gene TRBD1, 5 bases. The sequencing used blood, collected at baseline. The CDR3 nucleotides are TGTGCCAGCAGTCGGGGGGGTGGCGAAAAACTGTTTTTT. Translating it yields CASSRGGGEKLFF.